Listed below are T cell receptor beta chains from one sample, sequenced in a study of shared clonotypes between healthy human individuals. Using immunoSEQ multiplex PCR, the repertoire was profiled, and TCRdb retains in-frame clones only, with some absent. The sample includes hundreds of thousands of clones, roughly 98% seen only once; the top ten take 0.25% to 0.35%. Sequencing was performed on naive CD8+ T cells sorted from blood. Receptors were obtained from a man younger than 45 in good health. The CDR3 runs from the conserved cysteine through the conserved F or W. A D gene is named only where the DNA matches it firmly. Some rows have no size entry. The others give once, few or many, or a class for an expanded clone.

CAISGISQETSYEQYF	TGTGCCATCAGTGGTATATCGCAGGAGACATCCTACGAGCAGTACTTC	NA	TRBV10-3	TRBJ2-7	NA
CASSHSGLAGGGFYNEQFF	TGCGCCAGCAGCCACTCGGGACTAGCGGGAGGGGGATTCTACAATGAGCAGTTCTTC	NA	TRBV5-1	TRBJ2-1	TRBD2
CASSTPRGSGYSTDTQYF	TGTGCCAGTAGTACCCCCCGGGGTAGCGGGTATAGCACAGATACGCAGTATTTT	NA	TRBV19	TRBJ2-3	TRBD2
CASSLEATYEQYF	TGTGCCAGCAGCTTGGAGGCGACCTACGAGCAGTACTTC	NA	TRBV5-5	TRBJ2-7	NA
CASSNRDRGEETQYF	TGTGCCAGCAGTAACCGGGACAGGGGCGAGGAGACCCAGTACTTC	NA	TRBV28	TRBJ2-5	TRBD1
CASSYRDNEQFF	TGTGCCAGCAGCTACAGGGACAATGAGCAGTTCTTC	NA	TRBV7-3	TRBJ2-1	NA
CSVDKGTEAFF	TGCAGCGTTGATAAGGGCACTGAAGCTTTCTTT	NA	TRBV29-1	TRBJ1-1	NA
CAWRGLAGVWNEQFF	TGTGCCTGGAGGGGGCTAGCGGGAGTCTGGAATGAGCAGTTCTTC	once	TRBV30	TRBJ2-1	TRBD2
CASSLDRNEKLFF	TGTGCCAGCAGCTTAGACAGGAATGAAAAACTGTTTTTT	NA	TRBV11-2	TRBJ1-4	NA
CASSTGTASTDTQYF	TGCGCCAGCAGCACAGGGACAGCTAGCACAGATACGCAGTATTTT	NA	TRBV5-1	TRBJ2-3	TRBD1
CASWGSDEQFF	TGTGCCAGCTGGGGTTCCGATGAGCAGTTCTTC	NA	TRBV28	TRBJ2-1	NA
CASSRKDVPTEAFF	TGTGCCAGCTCACGCAAGGACGTCCCCACTGAAGCTTTCTTT	NA	TRBV18	TRBJ1-1	NA
CASSLRTGRDNEQFF	TGTGCCAGCAGCCTTAGGACAGGGCGAGACAATGAGCAGTTCTTC	NA	TRBV7-9	TRBJ2-1	TRBD1
CASSQDPARDRAFYNVNEQFF	TGCGCCAGCAGCCAAGATCCTGCCCGGGACAGGGCTTTTTACAATGTGAATGAGCAGTTCTTC	NA	TRBV4-1	TRBJ2-1	TRBD1
CASSSGVGRETQYF	TGTGCCAGCAGCTCAGGGGTCGGGAGGGAGACCCAGTACTTC	NA	TRBV7-9	TRBJ2-5	NA
CASSQVPSGVYEQYF	TGCGCCAGCAGCCAAGTTCCTAGCGGGGTTTACGAGCAGTACTTC	NA	TRBV4-3	TRBJ2-7	TRBD2
CASSPNLRGTYEQYF	TGTGCCAGCAGCCCTAATTTACGGGGCACCTACGAGCAGTACTTC	NA	TRBV6-5	TRBJ2-7	NA
CASSFHWGGDTDTQYF	TGTGCCAGCAGCTTCCATTGGGGGGGTGACACAGATACGCAGTATTTT	NA	TRBV11-3	TRBJ2-3	TRBD2
CASSLSPVEPGTSGRPYYNEQFF	TGTGCCAGCAGCTTAAGCCCAGTAGAGCCGGGAACTAGCGGGAGACCCTACTACAATGAGCAGTTCTTC	NA	TRBV7-3	TRBJ2-1	TRBD2
CASSLTGESTDTQYF	TGTGCCAGCAGCTTAACAGGGGAGAGCACAGATACGCAGTATTTT	NA	TRBV5-8	TRBJ2-3	TRBD1
CASSLGSGYEQYF	TGTGCCAGCAGCTTGGGCAGCGGCTACGAGCAGTACTTC	NA	TRBV5-8	TRBJ2-7	NA
CASSLVGYEQYF	TGCGCCAGCAGCTTGGTCGGATACGAGCAGTACTTC	NA	TRBV5-1	TRBJ2-7	NA
CASSVEGVTSGAQYF	TGTGCCAGCAGCGTAGAGGGCGTCACGTCGGGGGCCCAGTACTTC	NA	TRBV9	TRBJ2-5	NA
CSVVRGTYNEQFF	TGCAGCGTTGTTCGGGGGACTTACAATGAGCAGTTCTTC	once	TRBV29-1	TRBJ2-1	NA
CAIRPTASSGDEQYF	TGTGCCATCAGACCCACCGCCTCTAGCGGGGACGAGCAGTACTTC	NA	TRBV10-3	TRBJ2-7	TRBD2
CASSKVAGVETQYF	TGTGCCAGCAGTAAAGTAGCGGGAGTAGAGACCCAGTACTTC	NA	TRBV28	TRBJ2-5	TRBD2